What follows is one T cell receptor beta chain and its context. What it binds is not known. This record belongs to a study of metastatic and nonmetastatic thyroid tumors. Study in general: The study looked at repertoires side by side in blood and in tumor or nodule tissue from malignant and benign thyroid patients. Study outcomes and limitations: It was reportedly found that TCR beta diversity was significantly higher in malignant thyroid tumors than in benign nodules, a difference seen in both blood and tumor samples.

Nobody among the patients had been given any treatment before thyroid surgery. The CDR3 consists of 13 residues. The V and J ends lost 7 bases and 7 bases respectively, with 14 bases between them. Germline V gene data show CDR1 as SGHAT and CDR2 as FQDESV (reference sequence). In the authors' methods: Using the CDR3 differences seen across clinicopathological groups, the authors built a distant-metastasis classifier for papillary thyroid cancer, which was meant to discriminate distant-metastatic patients. TCRdb re-analyzed the PCR reads using MiXCR. The V and J calls and clone size come from TCRdb's table, not from the authors' own analysis. This table has roughly 20,000 clones, about a quarter appearing once.

The J gene is TRBJ2-1, the V gene TRBV11-1; no firm D call. Sequencing was carried out using blood. This sequence originates from a female donor with papillary thyroid cancer or a benign thyroid nodule (not recorded which). Some clones in this sample may be carry-over from other donors' samples. The CDR3 region has the DNA TGTGCCAGCACAAAGGAATCCCGGAATGAGCAGTTCTTC. Its translation: CASTKESRNEQFF.